The clone carrying this T cell receptor (beta chain) was seen more than once but under ten times. What it binds is not known. The data stem from a study of response to subunit inactivated influenza vaccine. Study-level findings and limits: The authors put forward the suggestion that each seasonal influenza vaccination may bring in only a limited number of new T cells.

TCRdb used MiXCR to reprocess the RT-PCR reads, holding one entry per CDR3 protein. The repertoire holds about 700,000 distinct CDR3 sequences, with approximately 15% as singletons. CDR3 size: 14 residues. V was pared by 0 bases and J by 3 bases, with 6 bases between. From germline, CDR1 is SGHRS and CDR2 YFSETQ. The chain couples TRBV5-1 to TRBJ2-2; unclear D gene. Sequences were derived from PBMCs from blood, sampled 11 to 12 days after vaccination. The receptor comes from a man aged 45-65 years who received an inactivated influenza vaccine. CDR3 nucleotides: TGCGCCAGCAGCTTGGACGAGGACACCGGGGAGCTGTTTTTT. This encodes CASSLDEDTGELFF.